The source of this T cell receptor (beta chain) is a study of T-cell memory formation after mild COVID-19 (dated by TCRdb to the early 2020s). About the full investigation: TCR sequence clusters from the two donors were found to be largely donor specific. T-cell clones expanding and contracting after mild COVID-19 in two donors were tracked by longitudinal TCRalpha and TCRbeta repertoire sequencing. Two young, previously healthy adult volunteers made up the cohort, one male and one female. Study-level results and caveats: Some responding clones were detected in pre-infection memory, which suggested that pre-existing cross-reactive memory T cells had joined the SARS-CoV-2 response. The study covered only a couple of mild cases, and larger cohorts including severe cases with pre-infection samples were considered necessary. Contracting CD4+ clones turned up mainly in the CM and EM memory subsets, whereas EMRA was where CD8+ clones were enriched. Balanced CD4/CD8 phenotypes were observed for clones contracting from day 15 to 85, whereas a bias towards CD4+ was observed for a second wave of clones expanding from day 15 to 37. The second-wave clones that peaked on day 37 were not confirmed to be SARS-CoV-2 specific.

With respect to this clonotype: Its antigen specificity is not known. One base away there is no much larger clone; base qualities are not given.

Cut back by 4 bases and 1 base, the V and J ends lie 11 bases apart. Reading from cysteine to phenylalanine, the CDR3 counts 14 amino acids. Just the 42-base CDR3 DNA is kept, in frame starting at base 1. According to the germline V gene (reference sequence), CDR1 reads LNHDA and CDR2 reads SQIVND. PBMCs were isolated by Ficoll-Paque density gradient centrifugation. Data came from an Illumina NovaSeq 6000. cDNA libraries for TCRalpha and TCRbeta were prepared by 5'RACE using constant-segment primers, with sample barcodes and unique molecular identifiers added. Trizol reagent was used to extract RNA from every sample. The libraries were amplified in two PCR steps, and the second step added a second sample barcode and Illumina TruSeq adapters. Sequencing of libraries was performed on an Illumina NovaSeq with 2 x 150 bp paired-end reads. The authors' analysis ran thus. Reads were demultiplexed and collapsed into UMI-guided consensus sequences with migec v1.2.7. Using mixcr v2.1.11, UMI consensuses were aligned to TRA and TRB V and J templates and then assembled into clonotypes. Expanded or contracted clonotypes were those called significant by both edgeR and NoisET, with noise models trained on biological replicates. For edgeR calls, the cutoffs were a false discovery rate-adjusted p below 0.01 and a log2 fold-change threshold of 1. As an exploratory analysis of dynamics, PCA with hierarchical clustering was applied to max-normalized trajectories of the 1000 most abundant clonotypes. Separately sequenced CD4+ and CD8+ repertoires were used to assign the CD4 or CD8 phenotype of responding clones. TCRdb handled the public reads itself, with Q25 trimming in fastp and clone calling in MiXCR, and kept productive beta chains. Here each entry gathers all rows of one CDR3 protein and keeps the most common genes and DNA. For this entry, the V and J calls and clone size follow TCRdb and not the study's own pipeline. The sample yields under 85,000 distinct CDR3 sequences; over 11% were counted once. The ten largest clones capture 30% to 35% of the sample.

This receptor chain uses TRBV19 and TRBJ2-7; the D gene may be TRBD1 or TRBD2, since each aligns over 5 bases. Sequenced sample: PBMCs or a T cell subset sorted from them (not recorded which). The source is an adult woman who had mild COVID-19 (a few samples of this study predate the infection). The sample titles of this study are shuffled in the database, so cell type and time point are left out; the donor was told from shared clones. The CDR3 is CASSSTGTSYEQYF. The DNA is TGTGCCAGTAGTAGTACCGGGACGTCCTACGAGCAGTACTTC. When the CDR3 is completed using the reference TRBV19 and TRBJ2-7 genes on either side, the full variable domain is DGGITQSPKYLFRKEGQNVTLSCEQNLNHDAMYWYRQDPGQGLRLIYYSQIVNDFQKGDIAEGYSVSREKKESFPLTVTSAQKNPTAFYLCASSSTGTSYEQYFGPGTRLTVT.